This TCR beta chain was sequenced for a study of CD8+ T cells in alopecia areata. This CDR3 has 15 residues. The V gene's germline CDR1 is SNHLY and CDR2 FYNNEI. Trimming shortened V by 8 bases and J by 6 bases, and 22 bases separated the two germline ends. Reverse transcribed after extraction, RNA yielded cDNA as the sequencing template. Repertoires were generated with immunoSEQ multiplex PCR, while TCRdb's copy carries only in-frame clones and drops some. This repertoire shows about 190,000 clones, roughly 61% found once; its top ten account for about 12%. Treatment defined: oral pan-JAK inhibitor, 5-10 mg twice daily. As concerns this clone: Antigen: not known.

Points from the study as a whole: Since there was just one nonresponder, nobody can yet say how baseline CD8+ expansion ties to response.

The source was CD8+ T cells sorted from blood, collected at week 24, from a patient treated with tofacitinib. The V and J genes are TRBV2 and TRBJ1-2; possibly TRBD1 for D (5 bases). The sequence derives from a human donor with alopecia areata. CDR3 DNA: TGTGCCAGCGAACTCGGAGCAGGGCCCAATGATGGCTACACCTTC. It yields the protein CASELGAGPNDGYTF.